What follows are 22 T cell receptor beta chains derived from one specimen sequenced in a study of cytomegalovirus exposure and HLA in healthy donors. The primer mix had 60 Vbeta and 13 Jbeta primers. Sequencing used immunoSEQ multiplex PCR; TCRdb keeps in-frame clones, though not all of them. Seen here are about 140,000 clones, around 86% observed once, and the top ten hold around 1.3%. The sequencing sample was made of PBMCs. The receptors come from a female donor in good health and CMV-seronegative.

CDR3 nucleotides: TGCGCCAGCGGCCTTGACAGCTCCTCCTACGAGCAGTACTTC. Translated: CASGLDSSSYEQYF. The chain couples TRBV5-1 to TRBJ2-7, with a weak D call TRBD1 (5 bases). Trimming took off 7 bases at V and 0 bases at J, with 14 bases between the two ends. Per germline, CDR1 SGHRS and CDR2 YFSETQ. This CDR3 has 14 residues.

This clone was detected a few times. The chain recombines TRBV6-1 with TRBJ1-1, with D possibly being TRBD1 (6 bases). The CDR3 is 14 amino acids. The V gene's germline CDR1 is MNHNS and CDR2 SASEGT. Trimming stripped 3 bases from V and 4 bases from J, with 12 bases between. The CDR3 nucleotides are TGTGCCAGCAGTGAGATGGAAGGGGGCACTGAAGCTTTCTTT. This sequence encodes CASSEMEGGTEAFF.

This clone occurred a few times. The chain couples TRBV5-1 to TRBJ2-5; D may be TRBD1 (6 bases). The CDR3 is 13 amino acids. Germline CDR1 reads SGHRS; CDR2 reads YFSETQ. V shed 3 bases and J shed 3 bases, with 9 bases lying between them. CDR3 loop: CASSWDNEETQYF. The CDR3 DNA is TGCGCCAGCAGCTGGGACAATGAAGAGACCCAGTACTTC.

This chain links TRBV10-2 with TRBJ2-7, with D possibly TRBD2 on 6 matching bases. The V end was cut by 5 bases, the J end by 7 bases, with 12 bases between. Germline CDR1 and CDR2: WSHSY and SAAADI. The CDR3 extends over 12 amino acids. Written as DNA, the CDR3 is TGCGCCAGCAGTACAATCCGGGAGGAGCAGTACTTC. Translating gives CASSTIREEQYF.

J is TRBJ1-5 and V is TRBV29-1, with D tentatively TRBD1 (5 bases). The CDR3 is 12 residues long. Trimming took 7 bases from V and 3 from J, leaving 10 bases between them. Germline V lookup: CDR1 SQVTM, CDR2 ANQGSEA. CDR3 sequence: CSAGGLNQPQHF. CDR3 nucleotides: TGCAGCGCGGGGGGACTCAATCAGCCCCAGCATTTT.

The chain joins TRBV19 to TRBJ2-7; TRBD2 aligns across 10 bases. The junction had 9 bases not matched to a gene; V was cut back by 5 bases and J by 5 bases. The CDR3 has 15 amino acids. Looked up from germline, CDR1 is LNHDA and CDR2 is SQIVND (reference sequence). CDR3 amino acids: CASSLAGAPAHEQYF. The CDR3 nucleotides read TGTGCCAGTAGTCTAGCGGGAGCCCCCGCCCACGAGCAGTACTTC.

The chain has TRBV2 and TRBJ2-5, with 8 nucleotides matching TRBD1. Looked up from germline, CDR1 is SNHLY and CDR2 is FYNNEI. Trimming at V came to 2 bases and at J to 7 bases, leaving 3 bases not matched to a gene. The CDR3 sequence is 13 residues long. In nucleotides, the CDR3 is TGTGCCAGCAGTGAACCACAGGGGGGGACCCAGTACTTC. The encoded protein is CASSEPQGGTQYF. Looking up the rest from reference TRBV2 and TRBJ2-5 gives the full variable domain: EPEVTQTPSHQVTQMGQEVILRCVPISNHLYFYWYRQILGQKVEFLVSFYNNEISEKSEIFDDQFSVERPDGSNFTLKIRSTKLEDSAMYFCASSEPQGGTQYFGPGTRLLVL.

The rearrangement links TRBV29-1 to TRBJ2-7, with 8 bases matching TRBD2. There are 14 residues in the CDR3. Trimming took 5 bases from V and 4 from J; bases not matched to a gene: 10. Looked up from germline, CDR1 is SQVTM and CDR2 is ANQGSEA. CDR3 in amino acids: CSVSSGRAVYEQYF. In DNA form, the CDR3 reads TGCAGCGTTAGCTCCGGGAGGGCCGTTTACGAGCAGTACTTC.

The chain has TRBV2 and TRBJ2-2, with 7 bases matching TRBD1. The CDR3 sequence is 16 residues long. Germline trimming cut 6 bases from V and 4 bases from J; bases unmatched to any gene: 11. CDR1 is SNHLY and CDR2 is FYNNEI in the germline V gene. The CDR3 sequence is CASSPDRAGRTGELFF. The CDR3 coding sequence is TGTGCCAGCAGCCCCGACAGGGCCGGACGCACCGGGGAGCTGTTTTTT.

The V call is TRBV25-1, the J call TRBJ2-1; no clear D gene. Per the germline V gene, CDR1 is MGHDK and CDR2 is SYGVNS. Trimming took 3 bases from V and 0 from J, leaving 9 bases between them. The CDR3 is 15 amino acids. The CDR3 sequence is CASSDYSRSYNEQFF. Written as DNA, the CDR3 is TGTGCCAGCAGTGACTATAGCCGCTCCTACAATGAGCAGTTCTTC.

The J gene is TRBJ2-2, the V gene TRBV6-5, with 13 bases matching TRBD2. CDR1 is MNHEY and CDR2 is SVGAGI in the germline V gene. The CDR3 loop spans 15 amino acids. The trim removed 7 bases at V and 7 bases at J, leaving 6 bases unmatched. The CDR3 region has the DNA TGTGCCAGCACCCCAACTAGCGGGAGGGTCGGGGAGCTGTTTTTT. This gives the protein CASTPTSGRVGELFF.

The genes are TRBV2 and TRBJ1-5, with TRBD1 identical over 8 bases. V was clipped by 7 bases and J by 6 bases; unmatched bases: 5. Germline V CDR1 and CDR2: SNHLY, FYNNEI. The CDR3 has 13 amino acids. CDR3 region: CASTLDRGQPQHF. The CDR3 DNA follows: TGTGCCAGCACCCTCGACAGGGGTCAGCCCCAGCATTTT.

The chain carries TRBV14 and TRBJ2-1, with 13 bases aligning to TRBD2. Germline values: CDR1 SGHDN, CDR2 FVKESK. With V trimmed by 3 bases and J by 13 bases, 12 bases remained unmatched. This CDR3 is 16 amino acids long. CDR3 sequence reads: CASSQSRGGLAGDQFF. In DNA form, the CDR3 reads TGTGCCAGCAGCCAGTCACGAGGAGGACTAGCGGGAGATCAGTTCTTC.

The chain carries TRBV4-2 and TRBJ1-5, with TRBD1 matching 7 bases. The V gene end was trimmed by 4 bases and the J gene end by 0 bases; junction bases not matched to a gene: 3. The CDR3 consists of 15 residues. Germline loops: CDR1 LGHNA, CDR2 YNFKEQ. The CDR3 loop is CASSPTGHSNQPQHF. As DNA, the CDR3 is TGTGCCAGCAGCCCGACAGGGCATAGCAATCAGCCCCAGCATTTT.

The chain employs TRBV19 and TRBJ2-1, with 7 bases matching TRBD1. Germline V gives CDR1 LNHDA, CDR2 SQIVND (reference sequence). CDR3 length equals 12 residues. V lost 4 bases and J lost 9; bases outside the gene matches: 3. Here the CDR3 reads CASSTYRGEQFF. The DNA of the CDR3 is TGTGCCAGTAGTACCTACAGGGGTGAGCAGTTCTTC.

V is TRBV28 and J is TRBJ2-7; TRBD2 matches 12 bases. The V and J ends lost 5 bases and 1 base, in that order; junction bases with no gene match: 3. The CDR3 runs 15 residues. CDR1 and CDR2 from the germline V gene are MDHEN and SYDVKM. In nucleotides, the CDR3 is TGTGCCAGCAGTCCTAGCGGGAGGGCTTCCTACGAGCAGTACTTC. Encoded protein: CASSPSGRASYEQYF.

The chain employs TRBV7-9 and TRBJ1-3, with no clear D. This CDR3 has 13 amino acids. Trimming shortened V by 5 bases and J by 4 bases, and 9 bases separated the two germline ends. CDR1 is SEHNR, CDR2 FQNEAQ, per germline (reference sequence). CDR3 DNA: TGTGCCAGCAGCCCCCGGCGGGGAAACACCATATATTTT. It codes for CASSPRRGNTIYF.

This clone was seen more than once but under ten times. This rearrangement joins TRBV7-9 to TRBJ2-1; a possible D gene is TRBD1 (6 bases). The CDR3 sequence is 14 residues long. Trimming cost V 5 bases and J 2 bases, with 10 bases left between them. From germline, CDR1 is SEHNR and CDR2 FQNEAQ (reference sequence). The CDR3 bases are TGTGCCAGCAGCCGCGAGGGGGCCTACAATGAGCAGTTCTTC. The encoded protein is CASSREGAYNEQFF.

The rearrangement joins TRBV19 to TRBJ2-7; tentative D call: TRBD2 (5 bases). The CDR3 is 15 amino acids. Trimming stripped 1 base from V and 0 bases from J, with 10 bases between. Germline V gives CDR1 LNHDA, CDR2 SQIVND (reference sequence). In nucleotides, the CDR3 is TGTGCCAGTAGTATAGGAGAGGGAATCTCCTACGAGCAGTACTTC. It codes for CASSIGEGISYEQYF.

This clone has just one count. The rearrangement links TRBV7-2 to TRBJ2-7; TRBD2 aligns across 9 bases. Germline trimming cut 0 bases from V and 8 bases from J; bases unmatched to any gene: 5. The CDR3 totals 14 residues. Germline CDR1 SGHTA, CDR2 FQGNSA. CDR3 DNA: TGTGCCAGCAGCTTAGCGGGCGGGAGGGCCCAGCAGTACTTC. This sequence encodes CASSLAGGRAQQYF.

The chain joins TRBV28 to TRBJ2-7; 7 nucleotides line up with TRBD1. CDR3 size: 12 residues. The V segment lost 4 bases and the J segment 6 bases; nucleotides outside the gene matches: 3. CDR1 is MDHEN, CDR2 SYDVKM, per germline. For the CDR3, the DNA is TGTGCCAGCAGTTCGACAGGGTTCGAGCAGTACTTC. Encoded protein: CASSSTGFEQYF.

The gene calls are TRBV30 and TRBJ1-2; 12 nucleotides line up with TRBD1. This CDR3 contains 16 residues. V lost 7 bases and J lost 2; bases outside the gene matches: 11. CDR1 is GTSNPN, CDR2 SVGIG, per germline (reference sequence). CDR3 nucleotide sequence: TGTGCCTCATACTTAGACGGGACAGGGGGCAACTATGGCTACACCTTC. It encodes CASYLDGTGGNYGYTF.